This record covers a single TCR beta chain. What it binds is not known. Germline and junction disagree at one end, which may indicate a read error. Only in-frame clones appear in the TCRdb table, and some are missing; sequencing was by immunoSEQ multiplex PCR. The sample carries 30,000 to 35,000 clones, roughly 80% recorded once. The data were obtained in a study of T cells in narcolepsy. Study as a whole: Patients with NT1 or NT2 and healthy control donors were enrolled.

Germline lookup yields CDR1 SGHVS and CDR2 FNYEAQ. The CDR3 covers 17 residues. Whole-study findings and limits: Same-patient CSF and blood CD4+ T cell clonotypes included HCRT-specific and TRIB2-specific autoreactive ones.

Sequencing input: memory (CD45RA-) CD4+ T cells from blood. This sequence was found in a human donor in good health. The chain employs TRBV7-6 and TRBJ2-6, with D possibly being TRBD1 (5 bases). In DNA form, the CDR3 reads TGTGCCAGCTCGCCGACGACTCCGGTCTCTGGGGCCAACATCCTGACTTTC. This encodes CASSPTTPVSGANILTF. Based on the CDR3 plus reference TRBV7-6 and TRBJ2-6, the full variable domain is GAGVSQSPRYKVTKRGQDVALRCDPISGHVSLYWYRQALGQGPEFLTYFNYEAQQDKSGLPNDRFSAERPEGSISTLTIQRTEQRDSAMYRCASSPTTPVSGANILTFGAGSRLTVL.